This T cell receptor (beta chain) was identified during a study of sequential checkpoint blockade in melanoma. Study-wide context: Patients were randomized 1:1 to nivolumab-then-ipilimumab or ipilimumab-then-nivolumab first-line.

V shed 5 bases and J shed 4 bases, with 15 bases lying between them. Germline CDR1 SGHAT, CDR2 FQNNGV. The CDR3 totals 15 residues. Treatment indicated: randomized to nivolumab then ipilimumab (arm A) or the reverse (arm B). DNA-damaging chemotherapy had not been given to any patient beforehand. TCRdb's copy holds only in-frame clones and misses some; the assay was immunoSEQ multiplex PCR. The table lists under 45,000 clones, about 83% of them singletons. This receptor was taken from a human donor with melanoma. The sample here was CD8+ T cells sorted from blood (inferred from file names), taken from a patient given nivolumab and ipilimumab in sequence. V is TRBV11-2 and J is TRBJ1-3; D remains unclear. This chain's CDR3 is CASSITEGSGNTIYF. The CDR3, as DNA: TGTGCCAGCAGCATTACTGAGGGTTCCGGAAACACCATATATTTT. Variable domain in full (rest from reference TRBV11-2 and TRBJ1-3): EAGVAQSPRYKIIEKRQSVAFWCNPISGHATLYWYQQILGQGPKLLIQFQNNGVVDDSQLPKDRFSAERLKGVDSTLKIQPAKLEDSAVYLCASSITEGSGNTIYFGEGSWLTVV.